This TCR beta chain was profiled in a study of blood T cells in healthy people across ages. A second about 6 to 12 cycle PCR used barcoded and J-beta primers. Every individual sample yielded 3 million or more paired-end reads (each containing CDR3). MiXCR was run by TCRdb on the 5' RACE reads, yielding one entry per CDR3 protein. The table records roughly 1.6 million distinct CDR3 sequences, about 31% of them present only once. Each sample gave at least 6 million isolated PBMCs. CDR3 size: 14 residues. V gave up 7 bases and J gave up 1 base, with 17 bases separating them. In germline, CDR1 is DFQATT, CDR2 SNEGSKA (reference sequence). This clonotype has at least ten counts.

The sequence derives from a young woman in good health. Sequencing was done on a sample of blood. The chain has TRBV20-1 and TRBJ2-7, with a tentative D call TRBD2 (5 bases). The CDR3 nucleotides are TGCAGTGTAACGCTAGCATATGAGTCCTACGAGCAGTACTTC. This sequence encodes CSVTLAYESYEQYF.